These T cell receptor beta chains were read from a single sample in a study of molecular identifiers for immune sequencing clone quantification. MiXCR, applied by TCRdb to the PCR reads, yields one record per CDR3 protein. This repertoire shows about 510,000 distinct CDR3 sequences, roughly a fifth found once; its top ten account for 0.65% to 0.95%. The sample consisted of naive CD8+ T cells from blood, with Jurkat cell RNA spiked in. The source is a human donor in good health. Some libraries in this study had Jurkat cell RNA spiked in. The CDR3 runs from the conserved cysteine through the conserved F or W. Fields, in order: V gene, D gene, J gene, clone size, CDR3 protein, CDR3 DNA. The D gene is left open where the match is weak. A clone size is listed for some rows: how often the clone was seen (once, few, many), or a class if it is expanded.

v_gene: TRBV20-1
d_gene: .
j_gene: TRBJ2-5
abundance: many
CDR3aa: CSARKYYGGKETQYF
CDR3nt: TGCAGTGCTAGAAAATATTATGGGGGTAAAGAGACCCAGTACTTC

v_gene: TRBV12-3/TRBV12-4
d_gene: TRBD1
j_gene: TRBJ2-7
abundance: .
CDR3aa: CASSTTGDPEEQYF
CDR3nt: TGTGCCAGCAGTACGACAGGGGATCCTGAAGAGCAGTACTTC

v_gene: TRBV23-1
d_gene: TRBD2
j_gene: TRBJ2-2
abundance: .
CDR3aa: CASSQSWGRAGELFF
CDR3nt: TGCGCCAGCAGTCAATCCTGGGGGAGGGCCGGGGAGCTGTTTTTT

v_gene: TRBV19
d_gene: TRBD1
j_gene: TRBJ2-3
abundance: many
CDR3aa: CASSIRDRGPTDTQYF
CDR3nt: TGTGCCAGTAGTATCCGGGACAGGGGTCCCACAGATACGCAGTATTTT

v_gene: TRBV14
d_gene: TRBD2
j_gene: TRBJ2-7
abundance: many
CDR3aa: CASSPRLAGGQEQYF
CDR3nt: TGTGCCAGCAGCCCTAGACTAGCGGGAGGGCAGGAGCAGTACTTC

v_gene: TRBV30
d_gene: .
j_gene: TRBJ1-1
abundance: .
CDR3aa: CAWSPPRTEAFF
CDR3nt: TGTGCCTGGAGTCCTCCCCGCACTGAAGCTTTCTTT

v_gene: TRBV7-3
d_gene: TRBD2
j_gene: TRBJ2-3
abundance: few
CDR3aa: CASSGTAGGRDTQYF
CDR3nt: TGTGCCAGCAGCGGAACAGCGGGAGGGAGAGATACGCAGTATTTT

v_gene: TRBV4-2
d_gene: .
j_gene: TRBJ1-1
abundance: few
CDR3aa: CASSHRQDNEAFF
CDR3nt: TGTGCCAGCAGCCATCGACAGGATAATGAAGCTTTCTTT

v_gene: TRBV6-5
d_gene: .
j_gene: TRBJ2-7
abundance: few
CDR3aa: CASTPDISSYEQYF
CDR3nt: TGTGCCAGCACCCCGGACATAAGCTCCTACGAGCAGTACTTC

v_gene: TRBV7-6
d_gene: TRBD1
j_gene: TRBJ2-7
abundance: .
CDR3aa: CASSYGQGASPGEQYF
CDR3nt: TGTGCCAGCAGCTATGGACAGGGGGCTAGTCCGGGGGAGCAGTACTTC

v_gene: TRBV19
d_gene: TRBD1
j_gene: TRBJ2-2
abundance: many
CDR3aa: CASQGDHTGELFF
CDR3nt: TGTGCTTCTCAGGGGGATCACACCGGGGAGCTGTTTTTT

v_gene: TRBV11-2
d_gene: TRBD1
j_gene: TRBJ2-7
abundance: few
CDR3aa: CASSSTGQGGIYEQYF
CDR3nt: TGTGCCAGCAGCTCGACGGGACAGGGTGGAATCTACGAGCAGTACTTC

v_gene: TRBV27
d_gene: TRBD1
j_gene: TRBJ2-7
abundance: .
CDR3aa: CANSLGQAYEQYF
CDR3nt: TGTGCCAACAGTCTGGGACAGGCCTACGAGCAGTACTTC

v_gene: TRBV19
d_gene: TRBD1
j_gene: TRBJ2-5
abundance: few
CDR3aa: CASSTGVQETQYF
CDR3nt: TGTGCCAGTTCGACAGGGGTACAAGAGACCCAGTACTTC

v_gene: TRBV4-3
d_gene: .
j_gene: TRBJ2-3
abundance: few
CDR3aa: CASSQEVQAKLTDTQYF
CDR3nt: TGCGCCAGCAGCCAAGAGGTACAGGCTAAACTGACAGATACGCAGTATTTT

v_gene: TRBV4-3
d_gene: TRBD2
j_gene: TRBJ2-3
abundance: few
CDR3aa: CASSQEAAGGVTDTQYF
CDR3nt: TGCGCCAGCAGCCAAGAGGCAGCGGGGGGGGTGACAGATACGCAGTATTTT

v_gene: TRBV30
d_gene: TRBD2
j_gene: TRBJ2-5
abundance: .
CDR3aa: CAWSRGGRLETQYF
CDR3nt: TGTGCCTGGAGCCGGGGGGGGCGCCTTGAGACCCAGTACTTC

v_gene: TRBV28
d_gene: .
j_gene: TRBJ2-2
abundance: .
CDR3aa: CASRQQGNTGELFF
CDR3nt: TGTGCCAGCAGACAACAGGGGAACACCGGGGAGCTGTTTTTT

v_gene: TRBV7-9
d_gene: .
j_gene: TRBJ2-1
abundance: many
CDR3aa: CASSLGLLNEQFF
CDR3nt: TGTGCCAGCAGCTTAGGACTCCTGAATGAGCAGTTCTTC

v_gene: TRBV4-3
d_gene: .
j_gene: TRBJ2-2
abundance: .
CDR3aa: CASSQEVRGVTGELFF
CDR3nt: TGCGCCAGCAGCCAAGAAGTCAGGGGGGTCACCGGGGAGCTGTTTTTT

v_gene: TRBV10-3
d_gene: .
j_gene: TRBJ2-7
abundance: .
CDR3aa: CAISDPGGSVSYEQYF
CDR3nt: TGTGCCATCAGTGATCCAGGAGGTTCCGTATCCTACGAGCAGTACTTC

v_gene: TRBV2
d_gene: .
j_gene: TRBJ2-7
abundance: .
CDR3aa: CASSEASDYEQYF
CDR3nt: TGTGCCAGCAGTGAAGCGTCGGACTACGAGCAGTACTTC

v_gene: TRBV20-1
d_gene: TRBD2
j_gene: TRBJ2-7
abundance: .
CDR3aa: CSARGELAGDLYEQYF
CDR3nt: TGCAGTGCCCGAGGGGAACTAGCGGGGGACCTCTACGAGCAGTACTTC

v_gene: TRBV4-3
d_gene: .
j_gene: TRBJ2-7
abundance: many
CDR3aa: CASSQEGLSTYEQYF
CDR3nt: TGCGCCAGCAGCCAGGAGGGACTTTCGACCTACGAGCAGTACTTC

v_gene: TRBV7-9
d_gene: .
j_gene: TRBJ2-7
abundance: few
CDR3aa: CASSLPSDPTYEQYF
CDR3nt: TGTGCCAGCAGCCTGCCTAGCGACCCCACCTACGAGCAGTACTTC

v_gene: TRBV11-2
d_gene: .
j_gene: TRBJ2-1
abundance: .
CDR3aa: CATHRAYNEQFF
CDR3nt: TGTGCCACCCACAGGGCCTACAATGAGCAGTTCTTC

v_gene: TRBV20-1
d_gene: TRBD1
j_gene: TRBJ2-7
abundance: many
CDR3aa: CSAPPGQGIGEQYF
CDR3nt: TGCAGTGCGCCGCCGGGACAGGGTATTGGCGAGCAGTACTTC

v_gene: TRBV7-6
d_gene: TRBD2
j_gene: TRBJ2-5
abundance: .
CDR3aa: CASSLAKGLAGTPQGTQYF
CDR3nt: TGTGCCAGCAGCTTAGCGAAGGGGCTAGCGGGGACTCCTCAAGGGACCCAGTACTTC

v_gene: TRBV4-3
d_gene: .
j_gene: TRBJ2-2
abundance: few
CDR3aa: CASSRAGFGAGELFF
CDR3nt: TGCGCCAGCAGCCGGGCGGGGTTTGGGGCCGGGGAGCTGTTTTTT

v_gene: TRBV7-3
d_gene: .
j_gene: TRBJ2-7
abundance: .
CDR3aa: CASSLILADERYF
CDR3nt: TGTGCCAGCAGCTTAATCCTAGCCGACGAGCGGTACTTC

v_gene: TRBV27
d_gene: .
j_gene: TRBJ2-3
abundance: few
CDR3aa: CASSPDYPSTDTQYF
CDR3nt: TGTGCCAGCAGTCCCGACTACCCTAGCACAGATACGCAGTATTTT

v_gene: TRBV30
d_gene: TRBD1
j_gene: TRBJ1-2
abundance: many
CDR3aa: CAWSPGGGYGYTF
CDR3nt: TGTGCCTGGAGTCCAGGGGGCGGCTATGGCTACACCTTC

v_gene: TRBV12-3/TRBV12-4
d_gene: TRBD1
j_gene: TRBJ2-1
abundance: few
CDR3aa: CASSARGRGSNEQFF
CDR3nt: TGTGCCAGCAGTGCCAGGGGGCGCGGTAGTAATGAGCAGTTCTTC

v_gene: TRBV30
d_gene: TRBD1
j_gene: TRBJ1-1
abundance: many
CDR3aa: CAWSVQGTEAFF
CDR3nt: TGTGCCTGGAGTGTACAGGGGACTGAAGCTTTCTTT

v_gene: TRBV7-9
d_gene: .
j_gene: TRBJ2-7
abundance: .
CDR3aa: CASSSGLDGPSYEQYF
CDR3nt: TGTGCCAGCAGCTCCGGCCTCGACGGCCCTTCCTACGAGCAGTACTTC

v_gene: TRBV12-3/TRBV12-4
d_gene: .
j_gene: TRBJ1-4
abundance: many
CDR3aa: CASSFQQDYEKLFF
CDR3nt: TGTGCCAGCAGTTTCCAACAGGATTATGAAAAACTGTTTTTT

v_gene: TRBV4-3
d_gene: TRBD1
j_gene: TRBJ2-7
abundance: .
CDR3aa: CASSQVVQGAGEQYF
CDR3nt: TGCGCCAGCAGCCAAGTGGTGCAGGGGGCGGGGGAGCAGTACTTC

v_gene: TRBV28
d_gene: .
j_gene: TRBJ1-2
abundance: many
CDR3aa: CASKLPEHYGYTF
CDR3nt: TGTGCCAGCAAGTTGCCGGAACACTATGGCTACACCTTC

v_gene: TRBV24-1
d_gene: .
j_gene: TRBJ2-2
abundance: many
CDR3aa: CATSDWTNTGELFF
CDR3nt: TGTGCCACCTCCGACTGGACGAACACCGGGGAGCTGTTTTTT

v_gene: TRBV4-2
d_gene: .
j_gene: TRBJ1-4
abundance: few
CDR3aa: CASARSATNEKLFF
CDR3nt: TGTGCCAGCGCCAGGAGTGCAACTAATGAAAAACTGTTTTTT

v_gene: TRBV28
d_gene: .
j_gene: TRBJ2-7
abundance: few
CDR3aa: CASSILGVFSYEQYF
CDR3nt: TGTGCCAGCAGCATTTTGGGGGTGTTCTCCTACGAGCAGTACTTC

v_gene: TRBV7-6
d_gene: .
j_gene: TRBJ2-7
abundance: many
CDR3aa: CASSLTRGPAQGQYF
CDR3nt: TGTGCCAGCAGCTTGACCCGAGGACCCGCACAGGGGCAGTACTTC

v_gene: TRBV4-1
d_gene: .
j_gene: TRBJ2-7
abundance: few
CDR3aa: CASSQGWTESSYEQYF
CDR3nt: TGCGCCAGCAGCCAAGGCTGGACGGAGTCCTCCTACGAGCAGTACTTC

v_gene: TRBV28
d_gene: .
j_gene: TRBJ2-7
abundance: many
CDR3aa: CASSTTYSYEQYF
CDR3nt: TGTGCCAGCAGTACGACATATTCCTACGAGCAGTACTTC

v_gene: TRBV20-1
d_gene: .
j_gene: TRBJ2-3
abundance: many
CDR3aa: CSARASTNSTDTQYF
CDR3nt: TGCAGTGCTAGAGCATCGACAAACAGCACAGATACGCAGTATTTT

v_gene: TRBV4-2
d_gene: TRBD2
j_gene: TRBJ2-1
abundance: many
CDR3aa: CASSQESGRAYNEQFF
CDR3nt: TGTGCCAGCAGCCAAGAAAGCGGGAGGGCCTACAATGAGCAGTTCTTC

v_gene: TRBV7-6
d_gene: .
j_gene: TRBJ2-5
abundance: many
CDR3aa: CASSLQEETQYF
CDR3nt: TGTGCCAGCAGCTTACAGGAAGAGACCCAGTACTTC

v_gene: TRBV28
d_gene: .
j_gene: TRBJ2-4
abundance: .
CDR3aa: CASSFALARNIQYF
CDR3nt: TGTGCCAGCAGTTTCGCCCTAGCCAGAAACATTCAGTACTTC

v_gene: TRBV15
d_gene: .
j_gene: TRBJ2-7
abundance: .
CDR3aa: CATSSRDSINYEQYF
CDR3nt: TGTGCCACCAGCTCCCGGGACTCCATAAATTACGAGCAGTACTTC